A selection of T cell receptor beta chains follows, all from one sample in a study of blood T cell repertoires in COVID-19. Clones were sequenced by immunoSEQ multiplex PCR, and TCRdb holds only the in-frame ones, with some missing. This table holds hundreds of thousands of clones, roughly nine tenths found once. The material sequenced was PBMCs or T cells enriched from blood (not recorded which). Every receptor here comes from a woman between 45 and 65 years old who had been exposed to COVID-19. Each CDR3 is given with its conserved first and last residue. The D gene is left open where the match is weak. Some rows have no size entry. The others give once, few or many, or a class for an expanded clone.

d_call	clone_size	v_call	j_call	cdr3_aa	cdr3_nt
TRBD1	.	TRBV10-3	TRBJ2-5	CAISEGTGNGETQYF	TGTGCCATCAGTGAGGGGACAGGAAACGGGGAGACCCAGTACTTC
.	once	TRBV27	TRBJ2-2	CASSLSHPTGELFF	TGTGCCAGCAGTTTATCACACCCCACCGGGGAGCTGTTTTTT
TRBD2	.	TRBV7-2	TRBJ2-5	CASSLTRLARETQYF	TGTGCCAGCAGCTTGACCAGACTAGCACGAGAGACCCAGTACTTC
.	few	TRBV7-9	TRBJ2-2	CASSFSRGFAGELFF	TGTGCCAGCAGCTTTTCAAGGGGTTTCGCCGGGGAGCTGTTTTTT
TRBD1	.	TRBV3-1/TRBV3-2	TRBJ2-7	CASSKGTGAYEQYF	TGTGCCAGCAGTAAAGGGACAGGGGCCTACGAGCAGTACTTC
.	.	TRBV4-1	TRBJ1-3	CASSQEIKNTIYF	TGCGCCAGCAGCCAAGAAATAAAAAACACCATATATTTT
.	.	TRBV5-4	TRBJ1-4	CASSSQGGSEKLFF	TGTGCCAGCAGCTCACAGGGAGGGAGCGAAAAACTGTTTTTT
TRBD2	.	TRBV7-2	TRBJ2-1	CASSSISGVTRYNEQFF	TGTGCCAGCAGCTCTATTAGCGGGGTCACGCGCTACAATGAGCAGTTCTTC
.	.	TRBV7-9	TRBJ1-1	CASSPSTGWDTEAFF	TGTGCCAGCAGCCCATCTACGGGATGGGACACTGAAGCTTTCTTT
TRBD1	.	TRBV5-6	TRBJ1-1	CASSRDRGAEAFF	TGTGCCAGCAGCCGTGACAGGGGAGCTGAAGCTTTCTTT
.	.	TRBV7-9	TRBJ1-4	CASSSQGGGEKLFF	TGTGCCAGCAGCTCGCAGGGCGGGGGTGAAAAACTGTTTTTT
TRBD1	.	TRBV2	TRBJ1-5	CATADRGGNQPQHF	TGTGCCACCGCTGACAGGGGAGGTAATCAGCCCCAGCATTTT
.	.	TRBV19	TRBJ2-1	CASSLPPGEQFF	TGTGCCAGTAGTCTACCCCCGGGGGAGCAGTTCTTC
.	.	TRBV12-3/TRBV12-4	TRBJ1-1	CASSLTGNTEAFF	TGTGCCAGCAGTTTAACGGGAAACACTGAAGCTTTCTTT
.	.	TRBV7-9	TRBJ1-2	CASSFSGGYGYTF	TGTGCCAGCAGCTTCTCGGGGGGCTATGGCTACACCTTC
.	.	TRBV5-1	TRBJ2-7	CASSFLAGLDEQYF	TGCGCCAGCAGCTTCTTGGCAGGGTTGGACGAGCAGTACTTC
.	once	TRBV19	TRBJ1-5	CASSLTANNQPQHF	TGTGCCAGTAGTCTGACAGCAAACAATCAGCCCCAGCATTTT
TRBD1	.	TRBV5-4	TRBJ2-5	CASSLKGGLETQYF	TGTGCCAGCAGCTTGAAAGGGGGCCTGGAGACCCAGTACTTC
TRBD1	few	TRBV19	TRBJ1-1	CASSIWDSNMNTEAFF	TGTGCCAGTAGTATATGGGACAGCAACATGAACACTGAAGCTTTCTTT
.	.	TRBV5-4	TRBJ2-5	CASSFYREETQYF	TGTGCCAGCAGCTTTTACAGAGAAGAGACCCAGTACTTC
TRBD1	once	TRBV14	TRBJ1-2	CASSQDLGTGGNGYTF	TGTGCCAGCAGCCAAGATTTGGGGACAGGGGGTAATGGCTACACCTTC
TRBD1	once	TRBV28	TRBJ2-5	CASSLAGGIETQYF	TGTGCCAGCAGTTTGGCAGGGGGCATCGAGACCCAGTACTTC
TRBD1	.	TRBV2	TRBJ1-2	CASSVDRRSYIYGYTF	TGTGCCAGCAGCGTGGACAGGCGCTCTTATATCTATGGCTACACCTTC
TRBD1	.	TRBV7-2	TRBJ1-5	CASSGSSGTGYQPQHF	TGTGCCAGCAGCGGATCGTCCGGGACAGGGTATCAGCCCCAGCATTTT
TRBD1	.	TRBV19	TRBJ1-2	CASSEPGQGILLYYGYTF	TGTGCCAGTAGTGAACCGGGACAGGGAATTCTCCTCTATTATGGCTACACCTTC
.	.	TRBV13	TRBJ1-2	CASSSRSQDEKRGYTF	TGTGCCAGCAGCTCCAGATCACAAGACGAAAAGAGGGGCTACACCTTC
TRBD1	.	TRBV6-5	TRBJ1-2	CASSYSIGQGGYGYTF	TGTGCCAGCAGTTACTCGATTGGACAGGGTGGCTATGGCTACACCTTC
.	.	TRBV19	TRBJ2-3	CASTHTGGGSTDTQYF	TGTGCCAGTACCCACACTGGGGGGGGCAGCACAGATACGCAGTATTTT
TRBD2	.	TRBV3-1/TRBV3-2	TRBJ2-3	CASSPSGGLADTQYF	TGTGCCAGCAGCCCTAGCGGGGGGTTGGCAGATACGCAGTATTTT
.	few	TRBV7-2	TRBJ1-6	CASSLRGRDNSPLHF	TGTGCCAGCAGCTTAAGGGGAAGGGATAATTCACCCCTCCACTTT
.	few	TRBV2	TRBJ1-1	CASRTGLKAFF	TGTGCCAGCAGGACGGGGTTGAAAGCTTTCTTT
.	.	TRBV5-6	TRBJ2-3	CASSPDLSPTQYF	TGTGCCAGCAGCCCTGACTTGTCCCCTACGCAGTATTTT
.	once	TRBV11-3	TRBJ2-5	CASSLDGGPWETQYF	TGTGCCAGCAGCTTAGACGGAGGACCTTGGGAGACCCAGTACTTC
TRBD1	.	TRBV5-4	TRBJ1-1	CASSFRTGANTEAFF	TGTGCCAGCAGCTTCAGGACAGGAGCGAACACTGAAGCTTTCTTT
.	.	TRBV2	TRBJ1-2	CASSEAIAGSGYTF	TGTGCCAGCAGTGAAGCGATCGCGGGTAGTGGCTACACCTTC
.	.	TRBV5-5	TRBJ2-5	CASSLVRVVLEETQYF	TGTGCCAGCAGCTTGGTCAGGGTGGTGTTGGAAGAGACCCAGTACTTC
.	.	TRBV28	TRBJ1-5	CASTGGFQPQHF	TGTGCCAGCACTGGCGGGTTTCAGCCCCAGCATTTT
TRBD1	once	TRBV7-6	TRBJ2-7	CASSRNDDRAYEQYF	TGTGCCAGCAGCCGAAATGACGACAGGGCCTACGAGCAGTACTTC
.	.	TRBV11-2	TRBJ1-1	CASSLSRGTEAFF	TGTGCCAGCAGCTTAAGCCGAGGGACTGAAGCTTTCTTT
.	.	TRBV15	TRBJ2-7	CATSRDFREIAEDYYEQYF	TGTGCCACCAGCAGAGATTTTAGGGAGATAGCGGAAGATTACTACGAGCAGTACTTC
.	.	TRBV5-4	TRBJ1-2	CASSLEGLNGYTF	TGTGCCAGCAGCTTGGAGGGGTTGAATGGCTACACCTTC